The T cell receptor (beta chain) under discussion was sequenced for a study of cytomegalovirus exposure and HLA in healthy donors. Study findings and constraints: Analysis performed later showed TCR beta chains linked to HLA being more clonally expanded than equally common others. Solely CMV serostatus was available to characterize immune exposure.

The study ran its PCR with 60 Vbeta and 13 Jbeta primers. Sequencing was performed with immunoSEQ multiplex PCR; in TCRdb, only in-frame clones are kept and a portion is missing. The sample records some 120,000 clones, around 8.5% being singletons. About this clone: The antigen remains unidentified.

The material sequenced was PBMCs. The receptor comes from a man aged 35 to 55 in good health and CMV-seronegative.

CDR3 residues: CASSGGSIDTQYF. The DNA of the CDR3 is TGTGCCTCCTCGGGAGGATCCATAGATACGCAGTATTTT. This rearrangement joins TRBV19 to TRBJ2-3; 7 bases are shared with TRBD2. Germline V gene data show CDR1 as LNHDA and CDR2 as SQIVND (reference sequence). The CDR3 runs 13 residues. V shed 11 bases, J shed 5 bases, and the junction held 10 bases outside the gene matches.